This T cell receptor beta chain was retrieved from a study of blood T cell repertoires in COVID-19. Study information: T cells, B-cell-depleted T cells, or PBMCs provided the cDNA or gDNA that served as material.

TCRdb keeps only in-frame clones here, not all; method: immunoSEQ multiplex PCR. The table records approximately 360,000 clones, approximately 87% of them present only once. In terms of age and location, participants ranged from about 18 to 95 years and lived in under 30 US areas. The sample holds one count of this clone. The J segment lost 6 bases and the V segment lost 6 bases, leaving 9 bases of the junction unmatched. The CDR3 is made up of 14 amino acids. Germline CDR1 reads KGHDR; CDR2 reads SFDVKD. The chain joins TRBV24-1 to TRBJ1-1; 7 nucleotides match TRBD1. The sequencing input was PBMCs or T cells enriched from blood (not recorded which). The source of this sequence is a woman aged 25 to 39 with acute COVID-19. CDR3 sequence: CATSSNQGVAEAFF. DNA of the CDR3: TGTGCCACCAGTTCCAATCAGGGGGTGGCTGAAGCTTTCTTT.